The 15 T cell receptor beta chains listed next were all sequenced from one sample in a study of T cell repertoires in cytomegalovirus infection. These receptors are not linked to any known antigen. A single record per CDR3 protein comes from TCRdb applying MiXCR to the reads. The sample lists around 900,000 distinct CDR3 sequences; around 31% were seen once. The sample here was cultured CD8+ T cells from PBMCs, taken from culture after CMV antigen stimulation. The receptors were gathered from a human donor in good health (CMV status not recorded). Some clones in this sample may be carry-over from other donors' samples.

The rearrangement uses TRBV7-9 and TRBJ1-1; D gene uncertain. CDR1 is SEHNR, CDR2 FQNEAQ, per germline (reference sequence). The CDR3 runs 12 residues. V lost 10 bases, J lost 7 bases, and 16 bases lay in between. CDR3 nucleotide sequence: TGTGCCAACAGACCATTGGGTAATGAAGCTTTCTTT. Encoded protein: CANRPLGNEAFF.

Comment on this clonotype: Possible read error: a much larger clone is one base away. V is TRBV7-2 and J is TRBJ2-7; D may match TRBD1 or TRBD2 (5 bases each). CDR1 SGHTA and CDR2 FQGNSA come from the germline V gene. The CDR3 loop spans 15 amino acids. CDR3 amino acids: CVSSQLQDSFYEQYF. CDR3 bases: TGTGTCAGCAGCCAGTTACAGGACTCCTTCTACGAGCAGTACTTC.

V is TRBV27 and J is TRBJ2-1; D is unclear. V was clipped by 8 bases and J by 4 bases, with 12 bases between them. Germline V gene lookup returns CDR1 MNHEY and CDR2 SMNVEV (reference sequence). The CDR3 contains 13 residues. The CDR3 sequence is CASGRPLYNEQFF. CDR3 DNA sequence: TGTGCCAGCGGACGGCCCTTATACAATGAGCAGTTCTTC.

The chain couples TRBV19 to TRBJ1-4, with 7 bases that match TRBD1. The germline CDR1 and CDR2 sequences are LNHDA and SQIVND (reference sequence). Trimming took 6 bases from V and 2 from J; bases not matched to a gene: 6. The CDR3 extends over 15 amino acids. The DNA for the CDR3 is TGTGCCAGTAGGCCTCTGGGACAGACTAATGAAAAACTGTTTTTT. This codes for CASRPLGQTNEKLFF.

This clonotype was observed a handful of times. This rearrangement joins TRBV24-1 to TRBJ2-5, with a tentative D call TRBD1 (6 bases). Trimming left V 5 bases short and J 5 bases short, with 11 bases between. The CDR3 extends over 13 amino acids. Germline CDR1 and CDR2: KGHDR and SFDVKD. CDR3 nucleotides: TGTGCCACCAGTGCCAGGGGTGCCGAGACCCAGTACTTC. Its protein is CATSARGAETQYF.

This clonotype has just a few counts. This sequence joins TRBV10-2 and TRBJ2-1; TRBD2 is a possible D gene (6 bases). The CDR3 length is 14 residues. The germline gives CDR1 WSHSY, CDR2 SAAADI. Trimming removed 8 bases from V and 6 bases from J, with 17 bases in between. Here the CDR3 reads CASRRDSYVNEQFF. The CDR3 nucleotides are TGCGCCAGCCGACGGGACTCCTACGTCAATGAGCAGTTCTTC.

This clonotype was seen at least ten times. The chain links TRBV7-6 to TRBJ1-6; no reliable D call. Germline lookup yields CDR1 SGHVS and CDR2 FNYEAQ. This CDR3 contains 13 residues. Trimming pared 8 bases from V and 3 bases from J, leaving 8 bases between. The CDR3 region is CASRGSYNSPLHF. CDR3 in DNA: TGTGCCAGCCGAGGCAGCTATAATTCACCCCTCCACTTT.

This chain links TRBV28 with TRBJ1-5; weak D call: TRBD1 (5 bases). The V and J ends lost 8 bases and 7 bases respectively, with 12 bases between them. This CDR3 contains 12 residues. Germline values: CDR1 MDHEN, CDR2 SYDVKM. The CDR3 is CASCSWGQPQHF. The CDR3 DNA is TGTGCCAGCTGTTCTTGGGGGCAGCCCCAGCATTTT.

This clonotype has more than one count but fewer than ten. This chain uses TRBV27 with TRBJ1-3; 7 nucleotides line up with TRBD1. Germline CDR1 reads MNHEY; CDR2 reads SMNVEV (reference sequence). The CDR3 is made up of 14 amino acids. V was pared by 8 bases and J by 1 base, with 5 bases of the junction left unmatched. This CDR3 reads CASATGVSGNTIYF. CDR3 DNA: TGTGCCAGCGCAACAGGGGTATCTGGAAACACCATATATTTT.

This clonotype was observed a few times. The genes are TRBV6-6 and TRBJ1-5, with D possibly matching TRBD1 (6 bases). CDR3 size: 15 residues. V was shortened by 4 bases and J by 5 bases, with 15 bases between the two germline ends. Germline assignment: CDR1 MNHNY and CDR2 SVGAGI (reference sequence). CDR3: CASSFRQEVDQPQHF. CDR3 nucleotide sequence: TGTGCCAGCAGTTTCAGACAGGAGGTGGATCAGCCCCAGCATTTT.

In DNA form, the CDR3 reads TGTGCCAGCGGGGTAAATCTGGGGCGACGGACTGAAGCTTTCTTT. This encodes CASGVNLGRRTEAFF. This rearrangement joins TRBV6-6 to TRBJ1-1, with a possible D match to TRBD1 (5 bases). Trimming left V 8 bases short and J 5 bases short, with 21 bases between. This CDR3 is 15 amino acids long. Germline CDR1 MNHNY, CDR2 SVGAGI (reference sequence).

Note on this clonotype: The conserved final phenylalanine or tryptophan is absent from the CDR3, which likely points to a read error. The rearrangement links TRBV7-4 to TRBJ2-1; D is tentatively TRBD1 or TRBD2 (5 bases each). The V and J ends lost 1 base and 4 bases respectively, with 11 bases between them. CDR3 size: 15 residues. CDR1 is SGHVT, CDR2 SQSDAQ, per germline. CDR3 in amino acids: CASSLGDGIYNEQFS. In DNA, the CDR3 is TGTGCCAGCAGCTTAGGGGACGGCATATACAATGAGCAGTTCTCC.

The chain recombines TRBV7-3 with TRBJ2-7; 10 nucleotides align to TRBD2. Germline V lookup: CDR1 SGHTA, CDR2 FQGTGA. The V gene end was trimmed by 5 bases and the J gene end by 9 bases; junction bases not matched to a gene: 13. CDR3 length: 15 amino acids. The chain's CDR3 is CASSHLAGAMIGQYV. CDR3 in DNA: TGTGCCAGCAGCCACCTAGCGGGGGCTATGATTGGGCAGTACGTC.

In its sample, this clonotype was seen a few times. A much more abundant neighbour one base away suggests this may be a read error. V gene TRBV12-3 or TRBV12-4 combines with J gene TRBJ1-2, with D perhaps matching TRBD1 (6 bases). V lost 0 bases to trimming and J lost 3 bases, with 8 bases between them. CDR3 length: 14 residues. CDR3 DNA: TGTGCCAGCAGTTTAGCACAGGGTGACTATGGCTACACCTTC. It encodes CASSLAQGDYGYTF.

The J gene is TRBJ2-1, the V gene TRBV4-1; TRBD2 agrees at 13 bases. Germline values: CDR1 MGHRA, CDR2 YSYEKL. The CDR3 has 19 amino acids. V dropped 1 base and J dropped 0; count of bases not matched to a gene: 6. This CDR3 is CASSQGGTSGVVSYNEQFF. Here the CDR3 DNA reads TGCGCCAGCAGCCAAGGCGGGACTAGCGGGGTGGTCTCCTACAATGAGCAGTTCTTC.